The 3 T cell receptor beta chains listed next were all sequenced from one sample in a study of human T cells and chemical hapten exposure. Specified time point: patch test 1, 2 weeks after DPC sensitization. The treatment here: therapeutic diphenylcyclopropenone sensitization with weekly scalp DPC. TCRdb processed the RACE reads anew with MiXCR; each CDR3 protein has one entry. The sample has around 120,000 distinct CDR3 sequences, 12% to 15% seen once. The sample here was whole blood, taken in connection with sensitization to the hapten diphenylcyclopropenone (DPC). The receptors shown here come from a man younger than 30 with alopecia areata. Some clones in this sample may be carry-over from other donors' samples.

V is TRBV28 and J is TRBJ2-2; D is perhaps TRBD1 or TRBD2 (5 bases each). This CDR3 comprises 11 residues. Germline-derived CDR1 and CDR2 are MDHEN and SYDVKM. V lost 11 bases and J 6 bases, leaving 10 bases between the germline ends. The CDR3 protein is CACQGAGELFF. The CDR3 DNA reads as TGTGCCTGCCAGGGAGCCGGGGAGCTGTTTTTT.

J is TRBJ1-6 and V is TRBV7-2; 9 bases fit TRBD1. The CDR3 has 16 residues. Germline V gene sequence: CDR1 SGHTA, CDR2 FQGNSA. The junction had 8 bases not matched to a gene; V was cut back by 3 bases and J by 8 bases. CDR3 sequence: CASSFIRGQGYSPLHF. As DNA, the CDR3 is TGTGCCAGCAGCTTTATCCGGGGACAGGGTTATTCACCCCTCCACTTT.

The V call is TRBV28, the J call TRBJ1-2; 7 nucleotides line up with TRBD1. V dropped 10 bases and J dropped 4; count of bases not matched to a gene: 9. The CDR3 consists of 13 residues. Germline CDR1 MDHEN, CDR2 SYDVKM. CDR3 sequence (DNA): TGTGCCACCGGGGACAGTTCCTTCTATGGCTACACCTTC. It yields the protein CATGDSSFYGYTF.